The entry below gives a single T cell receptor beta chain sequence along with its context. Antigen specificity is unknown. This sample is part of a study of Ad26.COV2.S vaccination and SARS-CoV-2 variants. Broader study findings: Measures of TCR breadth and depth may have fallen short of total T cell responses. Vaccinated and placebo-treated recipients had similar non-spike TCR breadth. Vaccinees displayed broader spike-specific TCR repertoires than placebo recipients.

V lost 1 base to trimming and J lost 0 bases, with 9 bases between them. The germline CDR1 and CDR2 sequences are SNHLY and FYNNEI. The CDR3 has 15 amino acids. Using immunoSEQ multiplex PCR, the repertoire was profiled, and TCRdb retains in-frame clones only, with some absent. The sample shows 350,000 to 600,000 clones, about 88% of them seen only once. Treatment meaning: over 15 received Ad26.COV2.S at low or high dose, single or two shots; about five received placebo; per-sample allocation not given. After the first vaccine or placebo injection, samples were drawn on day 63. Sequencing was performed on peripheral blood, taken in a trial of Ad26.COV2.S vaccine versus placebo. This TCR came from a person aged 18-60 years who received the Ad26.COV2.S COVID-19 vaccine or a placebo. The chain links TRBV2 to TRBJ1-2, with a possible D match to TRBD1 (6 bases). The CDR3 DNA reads TGTGCCAGCAGTGAAGTTGGGACAACTAACTATGGCTACACCTTC. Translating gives CASSEVGTTNYGYTF.